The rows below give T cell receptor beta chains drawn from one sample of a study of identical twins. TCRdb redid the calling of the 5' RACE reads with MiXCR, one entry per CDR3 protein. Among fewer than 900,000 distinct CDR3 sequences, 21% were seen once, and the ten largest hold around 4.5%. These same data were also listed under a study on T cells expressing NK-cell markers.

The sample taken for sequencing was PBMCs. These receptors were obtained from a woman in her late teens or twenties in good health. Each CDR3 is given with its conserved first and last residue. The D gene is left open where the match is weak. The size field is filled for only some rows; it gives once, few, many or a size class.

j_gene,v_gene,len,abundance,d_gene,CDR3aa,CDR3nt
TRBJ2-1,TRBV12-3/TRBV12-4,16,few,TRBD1,CASSPTGQGARNEQFF,TGTGCCAGCAGCCCCACCGGACAGGGGGCGCGCAATGAGCAGTTCTTC
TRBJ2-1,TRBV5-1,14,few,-,CASSVGFGDNEQFF,TGCGCCAGCAGTGTGGGATTCGGGGACAATGAGCAGTTCTTC
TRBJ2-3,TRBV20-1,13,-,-,CSEAGRGGDTQYF,TGCAGTGAGGCCGGGCGGGGTGGGGATACGCAGTATTTT
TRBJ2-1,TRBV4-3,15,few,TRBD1,CASSQRDRGDGEQFF,TGCGCCAGCAGCCAAAGGGACAGGGGTGATGGTGAGCAGTTCTTC
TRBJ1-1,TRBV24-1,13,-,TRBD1,CATSDGQGAEAFF,TGTGCCACCAGTGATGGACAGGGGGCTGAAGCTTTCTTT
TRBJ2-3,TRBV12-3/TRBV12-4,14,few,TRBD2,CASSLGGLGNTQYF,TGTGCCAGCAGTTTAGGGGGACTAGGGAATACGCAGTATTTT
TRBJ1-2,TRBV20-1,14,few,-,CSAGSRGADYGYTF,TGCAGTGCTGGGTCGCGGGGGGCCGACTATGGCTACACCTTC
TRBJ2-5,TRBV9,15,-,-,CASSVGGRLQETQYF,TGTGCCAGCAGCGTAGGGGGACGGCTACAAGAGACCCAGTACTTC
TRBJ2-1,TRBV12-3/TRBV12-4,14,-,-,CASSLQGGSNEQFF,TGTGCCAGCAGCCTCCAGGGGGGGTCCAATGAGCAGTTCTTC
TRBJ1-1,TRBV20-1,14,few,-,CSARAAQGTTEAFF,TGCAGTGCTAGAGCCGCACAGGGTACCACTGAAGCTTTCTTT
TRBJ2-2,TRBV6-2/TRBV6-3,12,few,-,CASTQLGGELFF,TGTGCCAGCACCCAGCTCGGAGGGGAGCTGTTTTTT
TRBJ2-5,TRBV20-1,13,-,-,CSAIWGTQETQYF,TGCAGTGCTATATGGGGGACCCAAGAGACCCAGTACTTC
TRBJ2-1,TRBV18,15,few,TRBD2,CASSRLREGLYEQFF,TGTGCCAGCTCACGCCTGCGGGAGGGCCTCTATGAGCAGTTCTTC
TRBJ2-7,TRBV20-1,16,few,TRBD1,CSATGPTGNGPYEQYF,TGCAGTGCAACCGGCCCGACAGGGAACGGTCCCTACGAGCAGTACTTC
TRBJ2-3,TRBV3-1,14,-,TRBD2,CATGLAGLTDTQYF,TGTGCCACCGGACTAGCGGGACTCACAGATACGCAGTATTTT
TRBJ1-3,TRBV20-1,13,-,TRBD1,CSARGQPGNTIYF,TGCAGTGCCAGGGGACAGCCTGGAAACACCATATATTTT
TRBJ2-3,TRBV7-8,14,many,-,CASSFRPQGNTQYF,TGTGCCAGCAGCTTCCGCCCCCAGGGAAATACGCAGTATTTT
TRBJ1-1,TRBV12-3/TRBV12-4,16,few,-,CASSPRTAAGSTEAFF,TGTGCCAGCAGTCCTCGGACCGCGGCCGGGAGCACTGAAGCTTTCTTT
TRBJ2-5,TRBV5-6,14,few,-,CASSQGTSGETQYF,TGTGCCAGCAGCCAAGGGACATCCGGGGAGACCCAGTACTTC
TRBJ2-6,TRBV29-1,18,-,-,CSVGGQATFSSGANVLTF,TGCAGCGTTGGGGGCCAGGCAACCTTTTCCTCTGGGGCCAACGTCCTGACTTTC
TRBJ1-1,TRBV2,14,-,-,CASSVGPGVTEAFF,TGTGCCAGCAGTGTTGGGCCGGGGGTAACTGAAGCTTTCTTT
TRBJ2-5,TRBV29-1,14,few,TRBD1,CSVDAGTAQETQYF,TGCAGCGTTGATGCAGGGACAGCCCAAGAGACCCAGTACTTC
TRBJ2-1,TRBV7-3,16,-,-,CASSRQRGSSYNEQFF,TGTGCCAGCAGCCGACAACGGGGCAGCTCCTACAATGAGCAGTTCTTC
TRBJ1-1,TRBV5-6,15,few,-,CASSAPRSINTEAFF,TGTGCCAGCAGCGCGCCCCGTAGTATCAACACTGAAGCTTTCTTT
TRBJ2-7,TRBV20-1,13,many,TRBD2,CSATSGGIYEQYF,TGCAGTGCAACTAGCGGGGGGATCTACGAGCAGTACTTC
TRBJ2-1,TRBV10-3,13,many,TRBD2,CAISERGVGEQFF,TGTGCCATCAGCGAGCGGGGGGTCGGTGAGCAGTTCTTC
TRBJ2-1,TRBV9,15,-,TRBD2,CASSVGTSGGAEQFF,TGTGCCAGCAGCGTCGGGACTAGCGGGGGGGCTGAGCAGTTCTTC
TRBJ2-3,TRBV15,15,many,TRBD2,CATSRLAGGADTQYF,TGTGCCACCAGTAGATTAGCGGGTGGGGCAGATACGCAGTATTTT
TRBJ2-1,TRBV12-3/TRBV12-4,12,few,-,CASSILTGGQFF,TGTGCCAGCAGTATCCTCACAGGTGGGCAGTTCTTC
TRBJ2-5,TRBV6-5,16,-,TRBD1,CASSSPVDRDRETQYF,TGTGCCAGCAGTTCCCCGGTGGACAGGGATCGAGAGACCCAGTACTTC
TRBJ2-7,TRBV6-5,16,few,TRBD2,CASSYPGLAGNYEQYF,TGTGCCAGCAGTTACCCCGGACTAGCGGGAAACTACGAGCAGTACTTC
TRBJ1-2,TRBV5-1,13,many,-,CASSLGQSYGYTF,TGCGCCAGCAGCTTGGGGCAGTCCTATGGCTACACCTTC
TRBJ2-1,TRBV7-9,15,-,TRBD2,CASTVRGGAGNEQFF,TGTGCCAGCACCGTTCGCGGGGGGGCCGGCAATGAGCAGTTCTTC
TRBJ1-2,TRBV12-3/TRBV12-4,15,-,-,CASSARAPSAMGYTF,TGTGCCAGCAGTGCGCGGGCACCTTCTGCTATGGGCTACACCTTC
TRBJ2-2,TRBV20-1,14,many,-,CSARYHGNTGELFF,TGCAGTGCTAGGTACCACGGGAACACCGGGGAGCTGTTTTTT